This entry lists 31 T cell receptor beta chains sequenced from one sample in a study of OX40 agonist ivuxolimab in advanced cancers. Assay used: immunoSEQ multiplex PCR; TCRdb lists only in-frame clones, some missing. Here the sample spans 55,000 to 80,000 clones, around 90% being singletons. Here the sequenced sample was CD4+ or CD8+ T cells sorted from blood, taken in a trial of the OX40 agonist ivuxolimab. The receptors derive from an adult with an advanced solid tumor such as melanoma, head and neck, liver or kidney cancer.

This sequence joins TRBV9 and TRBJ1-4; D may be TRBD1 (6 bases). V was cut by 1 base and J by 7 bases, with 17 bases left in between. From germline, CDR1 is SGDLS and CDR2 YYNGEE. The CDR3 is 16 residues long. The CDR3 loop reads CASSVQGARGAEKLFF. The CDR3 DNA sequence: TGTGCCAGCAGCGTACAGGGTGCCAGGGGAGCTGAAAAACTGTTTTTT. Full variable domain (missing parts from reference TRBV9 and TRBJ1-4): DSGVTQTPKHLITATGQRVTLRCSPRSGDLSVYWYQQSLDQGLQFLIQYYNGEERAKGNILERFSAQQFPDLHSELNLSSLELGDSALYFCASSVQGARGAEKLFFGSGTQLSVL.

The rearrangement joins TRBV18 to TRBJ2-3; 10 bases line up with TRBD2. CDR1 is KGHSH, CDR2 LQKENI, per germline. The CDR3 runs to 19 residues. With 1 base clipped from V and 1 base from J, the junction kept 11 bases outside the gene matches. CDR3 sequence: CASSPLTAGTSEGTDTQYF. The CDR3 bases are TGTGCCAGCTCACCACTTACGGCCGGGACTAGCGAGGGCACAGATACGCAGTATTTT.

The CDR3 DNA follows: TGTGCCAGCAGTTCTTCCCCAACCACCTACGAGCAGTACTTC. Amino acids: CASSSSPTTYEQYF. This chain uses TRBV28 with TRBJ2-7, with no clear D. Deletions cut 4 bases from V and 2 bases from J, with 12 bases between. Germline CDR1 and CDR2: MDHEN and SYDVKM. CDR3 size: 14 residues.

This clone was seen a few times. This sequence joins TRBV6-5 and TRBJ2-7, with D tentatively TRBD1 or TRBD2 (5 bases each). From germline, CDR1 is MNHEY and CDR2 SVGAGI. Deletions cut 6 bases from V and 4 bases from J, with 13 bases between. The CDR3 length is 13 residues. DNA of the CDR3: TGTGCCAGCAGACCCGGGACGTATTACGAGCAGTACTTC. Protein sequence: CASRPGTYYEQYF.

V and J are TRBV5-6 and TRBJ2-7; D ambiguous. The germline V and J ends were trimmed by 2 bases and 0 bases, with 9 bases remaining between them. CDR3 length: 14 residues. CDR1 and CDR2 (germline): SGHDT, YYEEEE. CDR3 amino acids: CASSLKEVSYEQYF. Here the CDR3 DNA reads TGTGCCAGCAGCTTAAAAGAAGTCTCCTACGAGCAGTACTTC.

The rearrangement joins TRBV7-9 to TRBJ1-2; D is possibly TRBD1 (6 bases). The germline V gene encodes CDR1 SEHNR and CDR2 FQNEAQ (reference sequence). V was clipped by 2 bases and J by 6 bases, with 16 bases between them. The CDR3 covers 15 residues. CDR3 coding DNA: TGTGCCAGCAGCTTAACTCAGGGGTTGATTGATGGCTACACCTTC. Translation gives CASSLTQGLIDGYTF.

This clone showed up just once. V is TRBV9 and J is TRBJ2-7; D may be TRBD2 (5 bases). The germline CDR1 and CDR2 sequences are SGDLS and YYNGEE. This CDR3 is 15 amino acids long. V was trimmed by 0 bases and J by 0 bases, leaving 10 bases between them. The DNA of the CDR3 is TGTGCCAGCAGCGTAGGGCGGGCACACTCCTACGAGCAGTACTTC. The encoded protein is CASSVGRAHSYEQYF.

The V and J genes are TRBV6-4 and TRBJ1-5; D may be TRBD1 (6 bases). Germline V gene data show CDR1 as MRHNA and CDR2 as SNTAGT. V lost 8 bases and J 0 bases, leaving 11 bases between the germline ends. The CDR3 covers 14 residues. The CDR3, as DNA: TGTGCCAGCGGAGGACAGTATAGCAATCAGCCCCAGCATTTT. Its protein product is CASGGQYSNQPQHF.

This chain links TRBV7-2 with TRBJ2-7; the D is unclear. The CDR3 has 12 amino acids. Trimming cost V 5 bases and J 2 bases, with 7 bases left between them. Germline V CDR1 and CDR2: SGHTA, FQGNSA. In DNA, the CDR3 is TGTGCCAGCAGCGCCAGACCCTACGAGCAGTACTTC. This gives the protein CASSARPYEQYF.

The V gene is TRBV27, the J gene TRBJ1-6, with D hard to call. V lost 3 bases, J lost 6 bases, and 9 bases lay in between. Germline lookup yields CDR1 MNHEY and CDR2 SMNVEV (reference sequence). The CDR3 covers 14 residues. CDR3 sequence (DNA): TGTGCCAGCAGTTTGGCAGGCTCTAATTCACCCCTCCACTTT. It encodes CASSLAGSNSPLHF.

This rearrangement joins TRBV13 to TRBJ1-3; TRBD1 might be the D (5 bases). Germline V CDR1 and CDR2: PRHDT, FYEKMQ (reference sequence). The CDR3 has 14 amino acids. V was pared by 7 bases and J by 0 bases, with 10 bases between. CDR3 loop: CASIRQYSGNTIYF. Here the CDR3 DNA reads TGTGCCAGCATTAGACAGTACTCTGGAAACACCATATATTTT. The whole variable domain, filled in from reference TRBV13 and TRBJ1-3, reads AAGVIQSPRHLIKEKRETATLKCYPIPRHDTVYWYQQGPGQDPQFLISFYEKMQSDKGSIPDRFSAQQFSDYHSELNMSSLELGDSALYFCASIRQYSGNTIYFGEGSWLTVV.

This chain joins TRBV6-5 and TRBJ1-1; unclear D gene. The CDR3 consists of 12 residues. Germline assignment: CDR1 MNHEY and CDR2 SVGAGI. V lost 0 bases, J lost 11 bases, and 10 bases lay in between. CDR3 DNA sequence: TGTGCCAGCAGTTACTCGGGAGGAACGGCTTTCTTT. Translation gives CASSYSGGTAFF.

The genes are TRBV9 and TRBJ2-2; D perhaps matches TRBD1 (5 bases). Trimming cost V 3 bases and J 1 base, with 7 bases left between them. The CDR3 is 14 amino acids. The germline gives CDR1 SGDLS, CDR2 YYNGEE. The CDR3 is CASSATGNTGELFF. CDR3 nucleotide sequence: TGTGCCAGCAGCGCAACAGGGAACACCGGGGAGCTGTTTTTT.

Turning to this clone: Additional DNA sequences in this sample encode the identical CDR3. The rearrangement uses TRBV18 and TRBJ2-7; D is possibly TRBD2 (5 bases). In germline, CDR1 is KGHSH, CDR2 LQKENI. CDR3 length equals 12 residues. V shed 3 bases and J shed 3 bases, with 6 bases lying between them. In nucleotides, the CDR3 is TGTGCCAGCTCACCCGGAGGCTACGAGCAGTACTTC. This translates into CASSPGGYEQYF.

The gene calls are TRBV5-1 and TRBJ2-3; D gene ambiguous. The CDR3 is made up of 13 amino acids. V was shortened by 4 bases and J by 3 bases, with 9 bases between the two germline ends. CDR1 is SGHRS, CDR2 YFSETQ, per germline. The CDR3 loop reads CASSPVGTDTQYF. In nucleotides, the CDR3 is TGCGCCAGCAGCCCCGTAGGTACAGATACGCAGTATTTT.

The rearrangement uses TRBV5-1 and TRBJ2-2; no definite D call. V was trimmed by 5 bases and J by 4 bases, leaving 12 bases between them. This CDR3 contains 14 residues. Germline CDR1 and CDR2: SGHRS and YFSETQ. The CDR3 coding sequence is TGCGCCAGCAGGATCACTTACAGCACCGGGGAGCTGTTTTTT. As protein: CASRITYSTGELFF.

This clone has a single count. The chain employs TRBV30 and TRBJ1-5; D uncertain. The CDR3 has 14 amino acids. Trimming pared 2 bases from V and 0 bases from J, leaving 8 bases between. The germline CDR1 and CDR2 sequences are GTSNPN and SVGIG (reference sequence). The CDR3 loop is CAWSRVYSNQPQHF. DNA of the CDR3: TGTGCCTGGAGTCGTGTATATAGCAATCAGCCCCAGCATTTT. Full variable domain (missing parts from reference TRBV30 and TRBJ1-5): SQTIHQWPATLVQPVGSPLSLECTVEGTSNPNLYWYRQAAGRGLQLLFYSVGIGQISSEVPQNLSASRPQDRQFILSSKKLLLSDSGFYLCAWSRVYSNQPQHFGDGTRLSIL.

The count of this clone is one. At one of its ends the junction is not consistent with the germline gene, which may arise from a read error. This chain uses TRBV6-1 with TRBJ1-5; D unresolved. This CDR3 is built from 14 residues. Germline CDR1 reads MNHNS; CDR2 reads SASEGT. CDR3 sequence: CASSEMKKQDPRHF. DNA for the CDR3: TGTGCCAGCAGTGAAATGAAGAAGCAGGACCCCCGGCATTTT.

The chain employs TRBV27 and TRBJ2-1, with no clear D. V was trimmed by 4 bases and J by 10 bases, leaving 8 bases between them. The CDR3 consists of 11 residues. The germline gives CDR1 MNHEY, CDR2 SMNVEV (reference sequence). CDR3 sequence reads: CASSYSWEQFF. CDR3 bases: TGTGCCAGCAGTTATAGCTGGGAGCAGTTCTTC.

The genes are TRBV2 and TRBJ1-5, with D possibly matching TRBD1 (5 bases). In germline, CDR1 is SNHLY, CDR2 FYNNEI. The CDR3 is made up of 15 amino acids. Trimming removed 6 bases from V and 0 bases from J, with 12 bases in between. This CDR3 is CASSGTVGSNQPQHF. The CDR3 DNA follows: TGTGCCAGCAGCGGGACCGTAGGTAGCAATCAGCCCCAGCATTTT.

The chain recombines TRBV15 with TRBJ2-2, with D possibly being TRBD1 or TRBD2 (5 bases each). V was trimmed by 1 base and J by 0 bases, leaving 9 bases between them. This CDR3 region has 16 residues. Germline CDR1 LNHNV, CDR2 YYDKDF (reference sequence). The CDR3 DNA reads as TGTGCCACCAGCAGAGCGGGACGGCCGAACACCGGGGAGCTGTTTTTT. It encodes CATSRAGRPNTGELFF.

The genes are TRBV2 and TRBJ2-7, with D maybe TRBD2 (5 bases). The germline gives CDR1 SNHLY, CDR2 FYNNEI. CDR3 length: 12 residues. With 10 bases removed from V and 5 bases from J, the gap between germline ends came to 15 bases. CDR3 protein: CATGETYHEQYF. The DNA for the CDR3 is TGTGCCACCGGGGAAACCTACCACGAGCAGTACTTC.

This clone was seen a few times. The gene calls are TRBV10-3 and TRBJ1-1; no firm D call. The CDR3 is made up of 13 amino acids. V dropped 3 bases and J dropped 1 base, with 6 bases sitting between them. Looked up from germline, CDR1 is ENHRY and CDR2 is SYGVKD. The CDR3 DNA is TGTGCCATCAGTGATTCGGAGAACACTGAAGCTTTCTTT. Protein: CAISDSENTEAFF.

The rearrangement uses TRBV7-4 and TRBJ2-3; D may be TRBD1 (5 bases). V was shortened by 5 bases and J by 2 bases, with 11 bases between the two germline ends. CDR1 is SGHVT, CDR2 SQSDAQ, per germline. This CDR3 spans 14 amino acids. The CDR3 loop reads CASSPDSATDTQYF. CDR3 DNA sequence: TGTGCCAGCAGCCCCGACAGCGCCACAGATACGCAGTATTTT.

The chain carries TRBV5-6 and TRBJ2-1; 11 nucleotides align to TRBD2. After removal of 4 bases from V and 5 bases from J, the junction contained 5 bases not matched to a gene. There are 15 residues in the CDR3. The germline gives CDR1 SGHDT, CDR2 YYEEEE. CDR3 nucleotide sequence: TGTGCCAGCAGCGAAACTAGCGGGAGCCACAATGAGCAGTTCTTC. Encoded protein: CASSETSGSHNEQFF.

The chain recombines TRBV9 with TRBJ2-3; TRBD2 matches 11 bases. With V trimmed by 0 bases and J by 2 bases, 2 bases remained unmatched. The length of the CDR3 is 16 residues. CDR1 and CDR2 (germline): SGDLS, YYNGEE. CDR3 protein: CASSVETSGTTDTQYF. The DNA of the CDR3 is TGTGCCAGCAGCGTAGAGACTAGCGGGACCACAGATACGCAGTATTTT.

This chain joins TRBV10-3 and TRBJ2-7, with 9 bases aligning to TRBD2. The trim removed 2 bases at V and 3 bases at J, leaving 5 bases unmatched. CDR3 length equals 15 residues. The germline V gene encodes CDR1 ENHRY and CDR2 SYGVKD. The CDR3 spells CAISEEGREGYEQYF. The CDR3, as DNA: TGTGCCATCAGTGAGGAGGGGCGGGAGGGCTACGAGCAGTACTTC.

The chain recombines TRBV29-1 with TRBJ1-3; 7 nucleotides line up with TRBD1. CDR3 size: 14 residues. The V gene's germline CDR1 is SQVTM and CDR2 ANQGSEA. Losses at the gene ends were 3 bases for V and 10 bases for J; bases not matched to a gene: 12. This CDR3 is CSVEGPTQGRTIYF. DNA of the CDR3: TGCAGCGTTGAGGGGCCAACACAGGGGCGGACCATATATTTT.

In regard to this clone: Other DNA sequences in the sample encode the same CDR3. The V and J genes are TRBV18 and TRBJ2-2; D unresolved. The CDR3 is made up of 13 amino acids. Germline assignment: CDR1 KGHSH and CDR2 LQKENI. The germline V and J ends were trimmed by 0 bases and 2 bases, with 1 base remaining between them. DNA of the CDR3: TGTGCCAGCTCACCACCTAACACCGGGGAGCTGTTTTTT. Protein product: CASSPPNTGELFF.

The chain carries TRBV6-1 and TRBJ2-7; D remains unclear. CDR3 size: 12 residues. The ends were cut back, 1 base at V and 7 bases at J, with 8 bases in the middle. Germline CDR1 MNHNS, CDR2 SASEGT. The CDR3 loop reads CASSEDRWEQYF. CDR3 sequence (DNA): TGTGCCAGCAGTGAAGACCGGTGGGAGCAGTACTTC.

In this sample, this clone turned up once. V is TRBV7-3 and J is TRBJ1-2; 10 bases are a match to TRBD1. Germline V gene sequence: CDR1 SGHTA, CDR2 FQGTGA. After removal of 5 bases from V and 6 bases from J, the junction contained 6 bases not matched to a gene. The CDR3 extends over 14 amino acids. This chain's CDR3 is CASSTGTGEDGYTF. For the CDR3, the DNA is TGTGCCAGCAGCACCGGGACAGGGGAGGATGGCTACACCTTC.